In its sample, the clone carrying this T cell receptor (beta chain) was seen many times. Its antigen is unidentified. The record originates from a study of T cells after yellow fever vaccination. Study context: Preparation of fractions with low cell numbers was performed using SMART-Seq v4 Ultra Low Input. Study-wide points: A weaker secondary response peaked on day 5, the primary on day 15. Post-booster samples contained most primary-vaccination clones (approximately 97% CD4, around 89% CD8). The presence of abundant clonotypes contaminating from the bulk population was possible in FACS-sorted repertoires.

V was trimmed by 4 bases and J by 0 bases, leaving 10 bases between them. This CDR3 has 15 amino acids. Per the germline V gene, CDR1 is MNHNS and CDR2 is SASEGT. TCRdb analysed the 5' RACE reads with MiXCR anew, one entry per CDR3 protein. The top ten clones hold more than 2.5% of a sample with some 110,000 distinct CDR3 sequences, approximately 7.1% of them seen once. The source material was CD4+ T cells sorted from PBMCs, sampled about 41 days after the first yellow fever vaccination. The TCR originated in a man in his late teens or twenties who received the YFV17D yellow fever vaccine. V gene TRBV6-1 combines with J gene TRBJ1-5; no reliable D call. CDR3 amino acids: CASSGSSYSNQPQHF. In nucleotides, the CDR3 is TGTGCCAGCAGTGGGTCTTCTTATAGCAATCAGCCCCAGCATTTT.